A selection of T cell receptor beta chains follows, all from one sample in a study of patients and donors after allogeneic stem cell transplantation. A single record per CDR3 protein comes from TCRdb applying MiXCR to the RT-PCR reads. The sample shows about a million distinct CDR3 sequences, approximately 19% of them seen only once. The sample taken for sequencing was blood, either unsorted or a sorted T cell fraction (not recorded which). The receptors shown here come from a human donor who was either an allogeneic HSCT recipient or a stem cell or donor lymphocyte infusion donor (not recorded which). It is not recorded whose cells these are; they may come from a transplant donor. Both conserved end residues are trimmed from each CDR3.

13	TRBV6-2/TRBV6-3	TRBJ1-1	ASSRGVRLSPEAF
13	TRBV12-3/TRBV12-4	TRBJ2-7	ASSLSAQGGYEQY
13	TRBV7-8	TRBJ1-1	ASSTPDRVNTEAF
13	TRBV12-5	TRBJ2-2	ASGFTGQGTGELF
12	TRBV12-3/TRBV12-4	TRBJ1-1	ASTNTRGNTEAF
11	TRBV24-1	TRBJ2-1	ATSRDPYNEQF
13	TRBV6-1	TRBJ1-2	ASSVGQGGAYGYT
11	TRBV27	TRBJ2-2	ASSYWNTGELF
12	TRBV20-1	TRBJ1-2	SARGSSRNYGYT
12	TRBV20-1	TRBJ2-7	SASWGELPYEQY
11	TRBV18	TRBJ2-7	ASSPPVSYEQY
14	TRBV3-1	TRBJ2-3	ASSAILPGGTDTQY
13	TRBV15	TRBJ2-3	ATSRDHRSTDTQY
11	TRBV20-1	TRBJ2-7	SVSGPNSYEQY
16	TRBV6-2/TRBV6-3	TRBJ1-5	ASSKSTSTPIGHQPQH
12	TRBV7-8	TRBJ2-5	ASSSGQAGWTQY
13	TRBV20-1	TRBJ2-3	SAITGTSGTDTQY
13	TRBV10-3	TRBJ2-1	AISDQRRSYNEQF
12	TRBV29-1	TRBJ2-7	SVSVSSGSSKQD
9	TRBV6-5	TRBJ2-5	ASTGVETQY
18	TRBV6-2/TRBV6-3	TRBJ2-3	ASSYSFLAGDHKHTDTQY
11	TRBV30	TRBJ1-1	AWRSRPGVEAF